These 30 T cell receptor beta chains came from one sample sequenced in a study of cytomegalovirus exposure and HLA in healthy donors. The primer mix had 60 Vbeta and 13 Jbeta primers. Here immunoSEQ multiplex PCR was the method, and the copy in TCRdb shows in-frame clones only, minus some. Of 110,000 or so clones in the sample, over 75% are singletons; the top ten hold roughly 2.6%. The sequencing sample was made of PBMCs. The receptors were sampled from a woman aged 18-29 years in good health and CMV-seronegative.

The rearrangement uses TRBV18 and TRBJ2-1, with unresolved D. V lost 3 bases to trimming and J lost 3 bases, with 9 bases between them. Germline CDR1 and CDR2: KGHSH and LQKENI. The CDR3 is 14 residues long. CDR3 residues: CASSPPTRYNEQFF. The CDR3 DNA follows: TGTGCCAGCTCACCCCCGACTCGCTACAATGAGCAGTTCTTC.

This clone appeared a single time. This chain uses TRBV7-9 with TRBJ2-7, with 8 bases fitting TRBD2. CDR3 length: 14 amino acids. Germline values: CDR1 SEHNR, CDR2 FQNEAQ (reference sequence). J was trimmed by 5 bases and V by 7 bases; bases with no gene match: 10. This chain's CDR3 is CASKGGLVLDEQYF. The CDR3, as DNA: TGTGCCAGCAAAGGGGGACTAGTGTTGGACGAGCAGTACTTC.

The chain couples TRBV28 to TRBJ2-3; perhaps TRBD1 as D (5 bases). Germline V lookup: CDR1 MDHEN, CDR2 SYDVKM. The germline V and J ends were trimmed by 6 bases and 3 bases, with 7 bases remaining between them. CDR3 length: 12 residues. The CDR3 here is CASRYRTDTQYF. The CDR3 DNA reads TGTGCCAGCAGGTACAGGACAGATACGCAGTATTTT.

The CDR3 DNA reads as TGCAGCGTACAACAGGGGGCGAGCTATGGCTACACCTTC. Encoded protein: CSVQQGASYGYTF. J is TRBJ1-2 and V is TRBV29-1; 9 bases fit TRBD1. Germline V gene data show CDR1 as SQVTM and CDR2 as ANQGSEA. V lost 6 bases and J lost 4; bases outside the gene matches: 6. This CDR3 contains 13 residues.

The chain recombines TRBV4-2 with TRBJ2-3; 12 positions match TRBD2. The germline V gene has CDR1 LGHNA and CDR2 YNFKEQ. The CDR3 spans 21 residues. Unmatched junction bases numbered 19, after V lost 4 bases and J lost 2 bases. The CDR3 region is CASSPHQASGGVGPSTDTQYF. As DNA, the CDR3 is TGTGCCAGCAGCCCCCACCAGGCTAGCGGGGGGGTAGGTCCTTCCACAGATACGCAGTATTTT.

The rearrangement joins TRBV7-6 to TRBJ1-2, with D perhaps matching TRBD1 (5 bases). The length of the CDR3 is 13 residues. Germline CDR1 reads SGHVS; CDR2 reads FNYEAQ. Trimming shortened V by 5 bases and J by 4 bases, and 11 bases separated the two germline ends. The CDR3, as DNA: TGTGCCAGCAGCACCGACAGTTCCTATGGCTACACCTTC. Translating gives CASSTDSSYGYTF.

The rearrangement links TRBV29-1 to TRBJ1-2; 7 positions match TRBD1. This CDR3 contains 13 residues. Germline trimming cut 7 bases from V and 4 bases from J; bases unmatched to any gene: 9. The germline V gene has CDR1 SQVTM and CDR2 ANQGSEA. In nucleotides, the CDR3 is TGCAGCGGATACAGGGGAATGAGCTATGGCTACACCTTC. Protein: CSGYRGMSYGYTF.

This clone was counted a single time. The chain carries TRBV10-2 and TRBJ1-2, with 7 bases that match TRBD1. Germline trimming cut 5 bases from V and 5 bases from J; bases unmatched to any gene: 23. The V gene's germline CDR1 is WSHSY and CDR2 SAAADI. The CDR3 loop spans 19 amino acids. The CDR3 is CASSLDRSVGTGARYGYTF. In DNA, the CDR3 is TGCGCCAGCAGTCTGGACAGGAGCGTGGGAACTGGCGCTAGATATGGCTACACCTTC.

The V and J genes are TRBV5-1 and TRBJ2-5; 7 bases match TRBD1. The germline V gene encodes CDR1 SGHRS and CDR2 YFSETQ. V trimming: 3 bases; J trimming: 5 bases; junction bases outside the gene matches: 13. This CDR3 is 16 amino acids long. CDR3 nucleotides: TGCGCCAGCAGCTGGACGGGACAGCCCTCCGGGGAGACCCAGTACTTC. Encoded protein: CASSWTGQPSGETQYF.

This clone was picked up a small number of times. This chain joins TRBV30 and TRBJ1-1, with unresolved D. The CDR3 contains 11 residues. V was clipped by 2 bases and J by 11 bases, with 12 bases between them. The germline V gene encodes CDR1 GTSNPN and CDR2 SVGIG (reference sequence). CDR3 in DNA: TGTGCCTGGAGTTCCGAGACAAGGGCTTTCTTT. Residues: CAWSSETRAFF.

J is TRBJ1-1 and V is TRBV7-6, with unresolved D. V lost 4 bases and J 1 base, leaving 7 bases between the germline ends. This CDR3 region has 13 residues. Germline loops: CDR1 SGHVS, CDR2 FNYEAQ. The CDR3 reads CASSSQENTEAFF. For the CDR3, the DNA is TGTGCCAGCAGCTCCCAGGAGAACACTGAAGCTTTCTTT. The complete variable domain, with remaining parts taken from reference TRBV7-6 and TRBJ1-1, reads GAGVSQSPRYKVTKRGQDVALRCDPISGHVSLYWYRQALGQGPEFLTYFNYEAQQDKSGLPNDRFSAERPEGSISTLTIQRTEQRDSAMYRCASSSQENTEAFFGQGTRLTVV.

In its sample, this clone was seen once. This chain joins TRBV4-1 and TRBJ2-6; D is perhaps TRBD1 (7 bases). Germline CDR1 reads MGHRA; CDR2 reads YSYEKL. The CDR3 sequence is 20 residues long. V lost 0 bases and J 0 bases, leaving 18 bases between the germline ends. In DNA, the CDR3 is TGCGCCAGCAGCCAAGAAAGGAGAGCAGGGGGGTCCTCTGGGGCCAACGTCCTGACTTTC. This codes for CASSQERRAGGSSGANVLTF.

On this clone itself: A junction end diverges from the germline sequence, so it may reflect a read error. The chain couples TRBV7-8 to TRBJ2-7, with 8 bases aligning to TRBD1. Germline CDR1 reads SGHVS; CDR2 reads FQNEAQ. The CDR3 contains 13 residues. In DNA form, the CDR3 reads TGTGCCAGCAGCTTAACCCTGGACAGGGTTGGGTCCTTC. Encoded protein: CASSLTLDRVGSF.

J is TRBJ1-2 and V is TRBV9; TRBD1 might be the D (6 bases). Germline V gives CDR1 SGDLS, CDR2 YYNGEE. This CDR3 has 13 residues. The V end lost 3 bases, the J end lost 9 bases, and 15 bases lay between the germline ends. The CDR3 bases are TGTGCCAGCAGCGATAACAGGGCGAAGCGCTACACCTTC. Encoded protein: CASSDNRAKRYTF.

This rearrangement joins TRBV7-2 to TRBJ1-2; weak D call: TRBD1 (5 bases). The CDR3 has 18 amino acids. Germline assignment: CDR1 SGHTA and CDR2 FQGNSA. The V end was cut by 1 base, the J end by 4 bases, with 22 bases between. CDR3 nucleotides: TGTGCCAGCAGCTTAGTCACCGGCAGCCCGGGGGACGGCTATGGCTACACCTTC. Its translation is CASSLVTGSPGDGYGYTF.

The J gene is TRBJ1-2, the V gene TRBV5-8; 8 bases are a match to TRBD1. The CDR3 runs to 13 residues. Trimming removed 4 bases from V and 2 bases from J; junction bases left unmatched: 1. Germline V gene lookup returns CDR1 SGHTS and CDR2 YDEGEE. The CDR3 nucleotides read TGTGCCAGCAGCGGACAGGGAAACTATGGCTACACCTTC. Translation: CASSGQGNYGYTF.

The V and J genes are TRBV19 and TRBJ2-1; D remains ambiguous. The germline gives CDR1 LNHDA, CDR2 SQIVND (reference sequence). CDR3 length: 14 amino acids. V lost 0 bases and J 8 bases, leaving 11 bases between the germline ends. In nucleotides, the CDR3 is TGTGCCAGTAGTATAGATGACCTGGCGGATGAGCAGTTCTTC. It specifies CASSIDDLADEQFF.

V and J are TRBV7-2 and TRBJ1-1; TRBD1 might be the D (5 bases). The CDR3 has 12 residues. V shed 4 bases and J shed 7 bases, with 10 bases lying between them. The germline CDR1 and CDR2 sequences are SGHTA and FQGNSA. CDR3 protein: CASSWWTSEAFF. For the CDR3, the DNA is TGTGCCAGCAGCTGGTGGACAAGTGAAGCTTTCTTT.

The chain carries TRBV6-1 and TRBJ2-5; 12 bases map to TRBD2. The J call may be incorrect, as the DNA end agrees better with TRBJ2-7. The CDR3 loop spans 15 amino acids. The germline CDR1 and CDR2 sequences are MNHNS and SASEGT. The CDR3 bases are TGTGCCAGCATCAAAGGACTAGCGGGAAACTACGAGCAGTACTTC. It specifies CASIKGLAGNYEQYF.

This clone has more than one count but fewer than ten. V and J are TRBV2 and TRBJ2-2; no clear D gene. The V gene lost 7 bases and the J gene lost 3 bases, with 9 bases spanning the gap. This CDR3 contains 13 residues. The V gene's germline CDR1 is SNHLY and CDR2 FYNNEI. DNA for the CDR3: TGTGCCAGCATTTTCTCGGACACCGGGGAGCTGTTTTTT. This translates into CASIFSDTGELFF.

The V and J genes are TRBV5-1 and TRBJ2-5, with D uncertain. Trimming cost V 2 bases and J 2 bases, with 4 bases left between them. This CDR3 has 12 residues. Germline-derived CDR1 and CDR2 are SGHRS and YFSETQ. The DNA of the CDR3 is TGCGCCAGCAGCTTCTATCAAGAGACCCAGTACTTC. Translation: CASSFYQETQYF.

CDR3 coding DNA: TGCGCCAGCAGCCCACCCGTTAGCAGGGGTAGAGGGGGCTACACCTTC. Amino acid sequence: CASSPPVSRGRGGYTF. The chain couples TRBV4-3 to TRBJ1-2; D possibly corresponds to TRBD1 (6 bases). From germline, CDR1 is LGHNA and CDR2 YSLEER. The CDR3 spans 16 residues. Deletions cut 4 bases from V and 8 bases from J, with 23 bases between.

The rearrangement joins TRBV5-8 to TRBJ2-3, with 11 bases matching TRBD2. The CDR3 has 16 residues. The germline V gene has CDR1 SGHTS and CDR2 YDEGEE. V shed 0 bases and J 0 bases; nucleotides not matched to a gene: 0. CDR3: CASSLGLAGSTDTQYF. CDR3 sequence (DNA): TGTGCCAGCAGCTTGGGACTAGCGGGGAGCACAGATACGCAGTATTTT.

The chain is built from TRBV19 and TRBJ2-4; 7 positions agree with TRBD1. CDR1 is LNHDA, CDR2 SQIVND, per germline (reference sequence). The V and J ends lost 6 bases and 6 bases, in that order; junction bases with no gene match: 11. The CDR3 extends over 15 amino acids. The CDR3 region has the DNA TGTGCCAGTAGCCAAAGACAGGGATTAACAAACATTCAGTACTTC. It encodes CASSQRQGLTNIQYF.

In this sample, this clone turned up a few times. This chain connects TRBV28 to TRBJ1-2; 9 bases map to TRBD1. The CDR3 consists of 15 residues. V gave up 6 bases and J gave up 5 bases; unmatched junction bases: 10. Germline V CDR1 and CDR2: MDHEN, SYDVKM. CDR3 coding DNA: TGTGCCAGCAGCCCTCACCGGGACAGGGTTTATGGCTACACCTTC. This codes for CASSPHRDRVYGYTF.

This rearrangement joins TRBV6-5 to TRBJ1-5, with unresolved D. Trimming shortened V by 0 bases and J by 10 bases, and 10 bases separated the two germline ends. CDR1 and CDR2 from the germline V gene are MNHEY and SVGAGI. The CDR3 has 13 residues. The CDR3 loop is CASSYSEHNPQHF. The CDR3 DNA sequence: TGTGCCAGCAGTTACTCGGAGCACAATCCCCAGCATTTT.

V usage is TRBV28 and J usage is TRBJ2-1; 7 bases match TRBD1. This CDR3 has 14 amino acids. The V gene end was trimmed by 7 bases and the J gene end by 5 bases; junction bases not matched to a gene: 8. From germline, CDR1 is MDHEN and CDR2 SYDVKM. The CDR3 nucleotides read TGTGCCAGCAAAGAGGGACAGTTTAACAATGAGCAGTTCTTC. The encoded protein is CASKEGQFNNEQFF.

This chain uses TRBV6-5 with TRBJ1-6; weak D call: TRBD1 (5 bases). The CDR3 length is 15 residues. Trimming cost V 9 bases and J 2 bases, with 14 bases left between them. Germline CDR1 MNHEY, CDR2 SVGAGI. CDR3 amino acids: CASTREGPYNSPLHF. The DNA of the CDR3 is TGTGCCAGTACGCGGGAGGGACCCTATAATTCACCCCTCCACTTT.

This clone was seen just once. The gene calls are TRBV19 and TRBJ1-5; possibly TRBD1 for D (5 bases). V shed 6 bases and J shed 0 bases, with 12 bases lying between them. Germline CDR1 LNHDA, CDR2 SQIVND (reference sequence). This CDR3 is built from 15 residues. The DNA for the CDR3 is TGTGCCAGTAGCCGAGGGACTGTTAGCAATCAGCCCCAGCATTTT. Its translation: CASSRGTVSNQPQHF. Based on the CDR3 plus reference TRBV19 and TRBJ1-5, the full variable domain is DGGITQSPKYLFRKEGQNVTLSCEQNLNHDAMYWYRQDPGQGLRLIYYSQIVNDFQKGDIAEGYSVSREKKESFPLTVTSAQKNPTAFYLCASSRGTVSNQPQHFGDGTRLSIL.

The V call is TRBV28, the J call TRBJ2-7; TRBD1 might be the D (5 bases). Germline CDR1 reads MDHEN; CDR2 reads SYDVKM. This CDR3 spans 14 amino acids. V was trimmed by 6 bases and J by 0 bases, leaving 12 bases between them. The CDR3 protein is CASRSGLSSYEQYF. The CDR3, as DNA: TGTGCCAGCAGGTCAGGGTTGAGCTCCTACGAGCAGTACTTC.